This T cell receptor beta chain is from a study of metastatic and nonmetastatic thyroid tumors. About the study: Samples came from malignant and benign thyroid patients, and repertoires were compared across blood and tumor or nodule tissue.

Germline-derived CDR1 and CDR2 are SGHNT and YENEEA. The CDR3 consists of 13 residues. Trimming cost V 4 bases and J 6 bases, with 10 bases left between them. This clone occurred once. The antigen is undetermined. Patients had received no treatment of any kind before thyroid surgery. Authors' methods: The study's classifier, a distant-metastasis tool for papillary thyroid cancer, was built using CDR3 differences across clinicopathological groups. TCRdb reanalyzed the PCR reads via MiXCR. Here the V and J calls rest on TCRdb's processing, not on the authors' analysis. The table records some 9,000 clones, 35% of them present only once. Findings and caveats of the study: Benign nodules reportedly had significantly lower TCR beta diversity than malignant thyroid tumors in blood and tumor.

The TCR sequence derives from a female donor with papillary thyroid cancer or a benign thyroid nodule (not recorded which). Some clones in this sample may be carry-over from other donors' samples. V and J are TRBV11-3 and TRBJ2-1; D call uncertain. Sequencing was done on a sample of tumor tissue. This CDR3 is CASSSERLNEQFF. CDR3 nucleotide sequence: TGTGCCAGCAGCTCAGAACGACTCAATGAGCAGTTCTTC.